Included here is one T cell receptor (beta chain) sequence, with context. This sample is part of a study of blood T cell repertoires in COVID-19. The assay was immunoSEQ multiplex PCR, and TCRdb's table has in-frame clones only and misses some. The sample includes around 200,000 clones, 65% to 90% of them seen just once. The V end was cut by 0 bases, the J end by 3 bases, with 12 bases between. Germline CDR1 reads SGHRS; CDR2 reads YFSETQ. The CDR3 covers 15 residues. Sequencing used peripheral blood. The chain links TRBV5-1 to TRBJ1-2; a weak D match, TRBD1 (5 bases). This TCR was sampled from a man aged 50-60 years with acute or convalescent COVID-19. The CDR3 spells CASSLAAGGDYGYTF. CDR3 coding DNA: TGCGCCAGCAGCTTGGCCGCGGGAGGGGACTATGGCTACACCTTC.